A selection of T cell receptor beta chains follows, all from one sample in a study of graft-versus-host responses after intestinal transplantation. The method was immunoSEQ multiplex PCR; TCRdb's version includes in-frame clones alone and lacks a portion of them. The sample yields about 12,000 clones, about four fifths seen once. Sequences were derived from PBMCs, sampled roughly 290 days after intestinal transplant. These receptor sequences come from a human patient who received an intestinal transplant, so some T cells may come from the graft donor. Both conserved end residues are part of each CDR3.

CASSPFYWGRPQTQHF	TRBV28	16
CASSYGSTDTQYF	TRBV25-1	13
CASSLESATGPYNEQFF	TRBV7-7	17
CASSPPIGAGNYEQYF	TRBV28	16
CASSFLVYEQFF	TRBV27	12
CASSTTYNEQFF	TRBV2	12
CAWSKNRGETQYF	TRBV30	13
CASSVQGDSEAFF	TRBV19	13
CASSLAINPGQGTGELFF	TRBV7-6	18
CASSSGQGSSYEQYF	TRBV7-7	15
CASSLDQLAGAKNIQYF	TRBV7-9	17
CASSLPLAGMQETQYF	TRBV7-2	16
CASSPPEGYEQYF	TRBV18	13
CASSFNGQGARGYTF	TRBV10-1	15
CAGSIETGEGYNEQFF	TRBV19	16
CASSEGDRAYEQYF	TRBV6-1	14
CASSEARQPAGETQYF	TRBV2	16
CASSGGGFSTDTQYF	TRBV4-1	15
CASSDSGQGAPDTQYF	TRBV6-4	16
CASSLGGALQETQYF	TRBV7-2	15
CASSLASGWMNTEAFF	TRBV5-8	16
CASSQDGHPNTGELFF	TRBV4-1	16
CASSPRTSGGTDTQYF	TRBV27	16
CASSLGLYRETQYF	TRBV7-9	14
CATRLSRGEGNYGYTF	TRBV15	16
CASSPQGRSNQPQHF	TRBV28	15
CASTLTSGALYNEQFF	TRBV27	16
CASSETLVAFF	TRBV2	11
CASRPTGAYEQYF	TRBV6-1	13
CASSSGTGNQPQHF	TRBV6-4	14
CASSLGTSEPDTQYF	TRBV28	15
CAITKTGKSYEQYF	TRBV10-3	14
CASSQGTRRDTDTQYF	TRBV4-1	16
CASSLPRDEQYF	TRBV11-2	12
CASSIQGPGNTIYF	TRBV28	14
CASSYNRFANTGELFF	TRBV6-5	16
CAISEDAGNEKLFF	TRBV10-3	14
CASSGLAGGEQYF	TRBV9	13
CASSLQGDSNQPQHF	TRBV7-2	15
CSVGGGWGTEAFF	TRBV29-1	13
CAWSVKVAANTGELFF	TRBV30	16
CASSVDPDSYEQYF	TRBV9	14
CASSVATPDYEQYF	TRBV9	14